These 28 T cell receptor beta chains were all obtained from the same sample, sequenced in a study of Ad26.COV2.S vaccination and SARS-CoV-2 variants. Treatment meaning: 19 received Ad26.COV2.S at low or high dose, single or two shots; about 5 received placebo; per-sample allocation not given. Following the first vaccine or placebo injection, samples were taken on day 63. TCRdb keeps only in-frame clones here, not all; method: immunoSEQ multiplex PCR. This repertoire shows under 550,000 clones, more than 80% found once; its top ten account for 9% to 15%. The sequencing here drew on peripheral blood, taken in a trial of Ad26.COV2.S vaccine versus placebo. These receptors were obtained from a person between 18 and 60 years old who received the Ad26.COV2.S COVID-19 vaccine or a placebo.

The genes are TRBV5-5 and TRBJ2-7, with 9 positions matching TRBD1. This CDR3 is built from 15 residues. The J segment lost 2 bases and the V segment lost 4 bases, leaving 7 bases of the junction unmatched. Germline-derived CDR1 and CDR2 are SGHKS and YYEKEE (reference sequence). The CDR3 protein is CASSQVGTGPYEQYF. DNA of the CDR3: TGTGCCAGCAGCCAGGTGGGGACAGGGCCCTACGAGCAGTACTTC.

This chain joins TRBV7-2 and TRBJ1-2; TRBD1 is a possible D gene (5 bases). The ends were cut back, 3 bases at V and 7 bases at J, with 6 bases in the middle. This CDR3 region has 11 residues. The germline V gene encodes CDR1 SGHTA and CDR2 FQGNSA. The CDR3 coding sequence is TGTGCCAGCAGCTTCAGGGCTGGCTACACCTTC. Amino acid sequence: CASSFRAGYTF. The variable domain in full, completed from reference TRBV7-2 and TRBJ1-2, reads GAGVSQSPSNKVTEKGKDVELRCDPISGHTALYWYRQSLGQGLEFLIYFQGNSAPDKSGLPSDRFSAERTGGSVSTLTIQRTQQEDSAVYLCASSFRAGYTFGSGTRLTVV.

The genes are TRBV25-1 and TRBJ2-7; possibly TRBD2 for D (7 bases). The CDR3 contains 15 residues. V shed 2 bases and J shed 2 bases, with 13 bases lying between them. Per germline, CDR1 MGHDK and CDR2 SYGVNS. The CDR3 coding sequence is TGTGCCAGCAGTGAAACCGGGGGGCTAGCCTACGAGCAGTACTTC. This encodes CASSETGGLAYEQYF.

A remark on this clone: The junction differs from germline at one of its ends, possibly a read error. The genes are TRBV2 and TRBJ2-1; TRBD1 might be the D (5 bases). The germline V gene has CDR1 SNHLY and CDR2 FYNNEI. The CDR3 runs 15 residues. DNA for the CDR3: TGTGCCAGCAGGGAAGGGCAGGGCCATTACAATGAGCAGTTCTTC. Its protein product is CASREGQGHYNEQFF.

The chain carries TRBV7-8 and TRBJ1-2, with a possible D match to TRBD1 (6 bases). This CDR3 region has 17 residues. Per germline, CDR1 SGHVS and CDR2 FQNEAQ. The ends were cut back, 5 bases at V and 3 bases at J, with 22 bases in the middle. The CDR3 region is CASSPGPTGSIDYGYTF. DNA of the CDR3: TGTGCCAGCAGCCCGGGCCCAACAGGGAGCATCGACTATGGCTACACCTTC.

The chain uses TRBV5-6 and TRBJ2-1; 14 bases are a match to TRBD2. Germline CDR1 reads SGHDT; CDR2 reads YYEEEE. After removal of 6 bases from V and 8 bases from J, the junction contained 7 bases not matched to a gene. CDR3 length: 15 amino acids. This CDR3 reads CASTLGLAGDYEQFF. The CDR3, as DNA: TGTGCCAGCACCCTGGGACTAGCGGGAGATTATGAGCAGTTCTTC.

This rearrangement joins TRBV6-5 to TRBJ2-7; D not resolved. Germline V CDR1 and CDR2: MNHEY, SVGAGI. The V end lost 5 bases, the J end lost 4 bases, and 18 bases lay between the germline ends. CDR3 length: 15 residues. The CDR3 DNA reads as TGTGCCAGCAGTCGTTCGCCAACCCACGATTACGAGCAGTACTTC. Residues: CASSRSPTHDYEQYF.

V gene TRBV3-1 (or the pseudogene TRBV3-2) combines with J gene TRBJ2-5; 7 positions match TRBD1. The V gene end was trimmed by 3 bases and the J gene end by 3 bases; junction bases not matched to a gene: 4. Germline lookup yields CDR1 LGHDT and CDR2 YNNKEL (reference sequence). The CDR3 loop spans 14 amino acids. CDR3 DNA: TGTGCCAGCAGCCAGAAAGACAGGGAAGAGACCCAGTACTTC. It codes for CASSQKDREETQYF.

V usage is TRBV11-2 and J usage is TRBJ2-1, with D perhaps matching TRBD2 (6 bases). V dropped 5 bases and J dropped 9 bases, with 20 bases sitting between them. In germline, CDR1 is SGHAT, CDR2 FQNNGV. The CDR3 contains 15 residues. As DNA, the CDR3 is TGTGCCAGCAGCGCCCCCCCTCCCGGGAGAGGTGAGCAGTTCTTC. It translates to CASSAPPPGRGEQFF.

V usage is TRBV2 and J usage is TRBJ1-4, with 7 bases matching TRBD1. The CDR3 is 15 residues long. Per germline, CDR1 SNHLY and CDR2 FYNNEI. With 6 bases clipped from V and 3 bases from J, the junction kept 7 bases outside the gene matches. CDR3 protein: CASRIQGQANEKLFF. The CDR3 nucleotides are TGTGCCAGCAGGATACAGGGGCAGGCTAATGAAAAACTGTTTTTT.

The V gene is TRBV28, the J gene TRBJ1-2; D is unclear. There are 13 residues in the CDR3. CDR1 and CDR2 (germline): MDHEN, SYDVKM. The V end was cut by 3 bases, the J end by 6 bases, with 11 bases between. Here the CDR3 reads CASSFRPEHGYTF. The CDR3 DNA sequence: TGTGCCAGCAGTTTTCGACCAGAGCATGGCTACACCTTC.

The chain is built from TRBV18 and TRBJ2-7; a possible D gene is TRBD1 (5 bases). V lost 3 bases and J lost 2, with 11 bases in between. CDR1 KGHSH and CDR2 LQKENI come from the germline V gene. The CDR3 has 14 amino acids. CDR3 protein: CASSPSTDPYEQYF. For the CDR3, the DNA is TGTGCCAGCTCACCGTCGACAGACCCCTACGAGCAGTACTTC.

V and J are TRBV7-9 and TRBJ2-1; 9 nucleotides agree with TRBD2. V shed 3 bases and J 0 bases; nucleotides not matched to a gene: 9. Germline CDR1 is SEHNR and CDR2 is FQNEAQ (reference sequence). The CDR3 length is 18 residues. The CDR3 DNA reads TGTGCCAGCAGCTTCGAGACTAGCGGCCTTAGCTCCTACAATGAGCAGTTCTTC. Translation: CASSFETSGLSSYNEQFF.

The CDR3 loop reads CSASDPGPNYGYTF. DNA for the CDR3: TGCAGTGCTAGTGATCCAGGGCCAAACTATGGCTACACCTTC. This chain links TRBV20-1 with TRBJ1-2; a weak D match, TRBD1 (5 bases). The ends were cut back, 3 bases at V and 2 bases at J, with 13 bases in the middle. This CDR3 has 14 residues. Germline CDR1 DFQATT, CDR2 SNEGSKA (reference sequence).

This clone has just one count. The J gene is TRBJ2-1, the V gene TRBV7-2, with D perhaps being TRBD1 or TRBD2 (5 bases each). Deletions cut 1 base from V and 10 bases from J, with 14 bases between. CDR3 length: 14 amino acids. The germline gives CDR1 SGHTA, CDR2 FQGNSA. CDR3 nucleotides: TGTGCCAGCAGCTTAGTGGGTTTGGGGGAGGAGCAGTTCTTC. It codes for CASSLVGLGEEQFF.

The chain links TRBV2 to TRBJ2-5; no reliable D call. CDR1 and CDR2 (germline): SNHLY, FYNNEI. The V and J ends lost 6 bases and 2 bases respectively, with 7 bases between them. This CDR3 region has 12 residues. CDR3 amino acids: CASRRSQETQYF. The DNA of the CDR3 is TGTGCCAGCAGGAGGAGTCAAGAGACCCAGTACTTC.

V gene TRBV4-3 combines with J gene TRBJ1-6; D gene uncertain. The CDR3 is made up of 16 amino acids. With 0 bases removed from V and 8 bases from J, the gap between germline ends came to 14 bases. The germline CDR1 and CDR2 sequences are LGHNA and YSLEER. The CDR3 loop is CASSQDPGFFDSPLHF. The CDR3 DNA sequence: TGCGCCAGCAGCCAAGATCCGGGGTTCTTTGATTCACCCCTCCACTTT.

The chain joins TRBV5-8 to TRBJ2-5; 8 positions agree with TRBD1. V lost 2 bases to trimming and J lost 4 bases; unmatched junction nucleotides: 4. The V gene's germline CDR1 is SGHTS and CDR2 YDEGEE. This CDR3 is 14 amino acids long. The CDR3 sequence: CASSLFQGAETQYF. CDR3 coding DNA: TGTGCCAGCAGCTTATTTCAGGGGGCAGAGACCCAGTACTTC.

The genes are TRBV3-1 (or the pseudogene TRBV3-2) and TRBJ2-4; D unresolved. Trimming took off 0 bases at V and 1 base at J, with 4 bases between the two ends. This CDR3 is built from 14 residues. CDR1 and CDR2 (germline): LGHDT, YNNKEL (reference sequence). This chain's CDR3 is CASSQDRAKNIQYF. The CDR3 coding sequence is TGTGCCAGCAGCCAAGACAGGGCCAAAAACATTCAGTACTTC.

The chain couples TRBV7-9 to TRBJ1-2; a possible D gene is TRBD1 (5 bases). Germline-derived CDR1 and CDR2 are SEHNR and FQNEAQ (reference sequence). V was shortened by 5 bases and J by 8 bases, with 18 bases between the two germline ends. This CDR3 has 14 residues. This CDR3 is CASSISGTPLGYTF. The DNA for the CDR3 is TGTGCCAGCAGCATATCCGGGACTCCGCTCGGCTACACCTTC.

This sequence joins TRBV3-1 (or the pseudogene TRBV3-2) and TRBJ2-7, with a tentative D call TRBD2 (5 bases). CDR3 length equals 15 residues. Germline CDR1 is LGHDT and CDR2 is YNNKEL (reference sequence). Trimming shortened V by 2 bases and J by 1 base, and 12 bases separated the two germline ends. The CDR3 DNA reads as TGTGCCAGCAGCCAATTTCCGTCGGGATCCTACGAGCAGTACTTC. Protein sequence: CASSQFPSGSYEQYF.

The chain has TRBV7-9 and TRBJ2-7; weak D call: TRBD2 (6 bases). Germline V gene lookup returns CDR1 SEHNR and CDR2 FQNEAQ (reference sequence). The CDR3 length is 15 residues. V shed 2 bases and J shed 0 bases, with 11 bases lying between them. CDR3 in amino acids: CASSLLGDSSYEQYF. The CDR3, as DNA: TGTGCCAGCAGCTTACTAGGGGACTCCTCCTACGAGCAGTACTTC.

This rearrangement joins TRBV6-2 or TRBV6-3 to TRBJ2-7; 11 bases agree with TRBD2. The CDR3 covers 16 residues. Germline-derived CDR1 and CDR2 are MNHEY and SVGEGT. Germline trimming cut 0 bases from V and 3 bases from J; bases unmatched to any gene: 4. The CDR3, as DNA: TGTGCCAGCAGTTACTCCGCTAGCGGGGGGAACTACGAGCAGTACTTC. Protein: CASSYSASGGNYEQYF.

This chain joins TRBV7-6 and TRBJ1-5; the match to TRBD1 covers 7 bases. The CDR3 has 18 residues. V trimming: 4 bases; J trimming: 5 bases; junction bases outside the gene matches: 17. The germline V gene encodes CDR1 SGHVS and CDR2 FNYEAQ. Here the CDR3 DNA reads TGTGCCAGCAGCTCATATAGATCAGGGGGGCGGGAGGATCAGCCCCAGCATTTT. It yields the protein CASSSYRSGGREDQPQHF.

The chain employs TRBV10-3 and TRBJ1-2; 7 nucleotides align to TRBD1. The CDR3 totals 16 residues. Germline assignment: CDR1 ENHRY and CDR2 SYGVKD. The V segment lost 0 bases and the J segment 4 bases; nucleotides outside the gene matches: 8. The DNA for the CDR3 is TGTGCCATCAGTGAGTCTTCGGCAGGGGGTTTCTATGGCTACACCTTC. This encodes CAISESSAGGFYGYTF.

The chain is built from TRBV19 and TRBJ1-1; 9 bases agree with TRBD1. The germline V gene encodes CDR1 LNHDA and CDR2 SQIVND (reference sequence). V was pared by 7 bases and J by 5 bases, with 20 bases of the junction left unmatched. This CDR3 has 18 residues. CDR3 amino acids: CASTPVRWSGTGSTEAFF. The DNA for the CDR3 is TGTGCCAGTACTCCGGTGAGGTGGTCCGGGACAGGGTCAACTGAAGCTTTCTTT.

The V gene is TRBV28, the J gene TRBJ1-2, with D possibly being TRBD1 (6 bases). CDR1 is MDHEN and CDR2 is SYDVKM in the germline V gene. CDR3 length equals 13 residues. Trimming took 5 bases from V and 4 from J, leaving 11 bases between them. Here the CDR3 reads CASSPQGSYGYTF. In nucleotides, the CDR3 is TGTGCCAGCAGTCCACAGGGCAGCTATGGCTACACCTTC.

V gene TRBV7-9 combines with J gene TRBJ2-7; TRBD1 matches at 9 bases. The CDR3 has 16 amino acids. Germline CDR1 SEHNR, CDR2 FQNEAQ (reference sequence). V was pared by 6 bases and J by 2 bases, with 11 bases of the junction left unmatched. The CDR3 coding sequence is TGTGCCAGCAGTCCCCCCCCGACAGGGGGTCCCTACGAGCAGTACTTC. It translates to CASSPPPTGGPYEQYF.